The 25 T cell receptor beta chains in this list originate from one sample, sequenced in a study of OX40 agonist ivuxolimab in advanced cancers. Profiling relied on immunoSEQ multiplex PCR, and the TCRdb table lists in-frame clones only, not all of them. The sample holds about 30,000 clones; approximately 90% are singletons and the top ten take over 8.5%. Sequenced here: CD4+ or CD8+ T cells sorted from blood, sampled in a trial of the OX40 agonist ivuxolimab. Receptors originate from an adult with an advanced solid tumor such as melanoma, head and neck, liver or kidney cancer.

The gene calls are TRBV7-6 and TRBJ2-5; a possible D gene is TRBD2 (6 bases). This CDR3 has 17 amino acids. Germline CDR1 and CDR2: SGHVS and FNYEAQ. V was pared by 11 bases and J by 1 base, with 26 bases between. CDR3 in amino acids: CADSPSLSAGPQETQYF. As DNA, the CDR3 is TGTGCCGACTCCCCCAGCTTGTCCGCGGGACCCCAAGAGACCCAGTACTTC.

This clone has just a few counts. The V gene is TRBV9, the J gene TRBJ1-5; 11 bases line up with TRBD1. This CDR3 has 14 amino acids. Per germline, CDR1 SGDLS and CDR2 YYNGEE. The V segment lost 4 bases and the J segment 10 bases; nucleotides outside the gene matches: 7. CDR3 sequence (DNA): TGTGCCAGCAGCCCGGGACAGGGGGACGAACCCCAGCATTTT. It yields the protein CASSPGQGDEPQHF.

The chain recombines TRBV18 with TRBJ2-5; a possible D gene is TRBD1 (6 bases). The V gene lost 1 base and the J gene lost 2 bases, with 11 bases spanning the gap. This CDR3 region has 15 residues. Germline CDR1 is KGHSH and CDR2 is LQKENI. The CDR3 is CASSPLGQQQETQYF. CDR3 nucleotides: TGTGCCAGCTCACCACTTGGACAGCAACAAGAGACCCAGTACTTC.

The chain carries TRBV5-1 and TRBJ1-4; D call uncertain. V was cut by 5 bases and J by 3 bases, with 14 bases left in between. This CDR3 has 15 amino acids. Germline V CDR1 and CDR2: SGHRS, YFSETQ. The CDR3 DNA sequence: TGCGCCAGCAGGTCAGCCGGGTCGCCTAATGAAAAACTGTTTTTT. This gives the protein CASRSAGSPNEKLFF.

V is TRBV30 and J is TRBJ1-2; D is uncertain. V lost 4 bases to trimming and J lost 6 bases, with 12 bases between them. The CDR3 extends over 12 amino acids. The germline V gene encodes CDR1 GTSNPN and CDR2 SVGIG (reference sequence). The DNA of the CDR3 is TGTGCCTGGACAGAGGCATTCAATGGCTACACCTTC. Its translation is CAWTEAFNGYTF.

This clone was picked up one time. The chain recombines TRBV11-2 with TRBJ1-5; D gene uncertain. Between the trimmed V and J ends, which lost 1 base and 6 bases, there was a span of 1 base. The germline gives CDR1 SGHAT, CDR2 FQNNGV. This CDR3 contains 11 residues. The CDR3 DNA reads as TGTGCCAGCAGCTTAGTTCAGCCCCAGCATTTT. Protein sequence: CASSLVQPQHF.

This clone was counted a few times. V gene TRBV28 combines with J gene TRBJ2-3; weak D call: TRBD1 (5 bases). V was shortened by 6 bases and J by 7 bases, with 17 bases between the two germline ends. The CDR3 length is 14 residues. Looked up from germline, CDR1 is MDHEN and CDR2 is SYDVKM. CDR3 region: CASSPVAGANTQYF. The CDR3, as DNA: TGTGCCAGCAGCCCCGTCGCTGGGGCAAATACGCAGTATTTT.

V usage is TRBV27 and J usage is TRBJ1-1, with TRBD1 identical over 7 bases. The CDR3 is 14 amino acids. Germline V gene lookup returns CDR1 MNHEY and CDR2 SMNVEV (reference sequence). V was pared by 5 bases and J by 3 bases, with 6 bases of the junction left unmatched. CDR3 nucleotide sequence: TGTGCCAGCAGTCCCCTTACAGGGGACACTGAAGCTTTCTTT. It specifies CASSPLTGDTEAFF.

V gene TRBV7-9 combines with J gene TRBJ1-5; D is ambiguous. The CDR3 has 13 residues. Trimming left V 4 bases short and J 6 bases short, with 10 bases between. In germline, CDR1 is SEHNR, CDR2 FQNEAQ (reference sequence). The CDR3 bases are TGTGCCAGCAGCTACGGGCCCGGTCAGCCCCAGCATTTT. This encodes CASSYGPGQPQHF.

The V and J genes are TRBV28 and TRBJ1-3; no clear D. V was clipped by 8 bases and J by 4 bases, with 3 bases between them. CDR1 is MDHEN and CDR2 is SYDVKM in the germline V gene. This CDR3 contains 10 residues. The CDR3 DNA reads as TGTGCCAGCGCCGGAAACACCATATATTTT. This codes for CASAGNTIYF. The full variable domain, in which reference TRBV28 and TRBJ1-3 provide the parts outside the CDR3, is DVKVTQSSRYLVKRTGEKVFLECVQDMDHENMFWYRQDPGLGLRLIYFSYDVKMKEKGDIPEGYSVSREKKERFSLILESASTNQTSMYLCASAGNTIYFGEGSWLTVV.

In nucleotides, the CDR3 is TGTGCCAGCAGTTCCGGGACAGGGTCGATCAATCAGCCCCAGCATTTT. Its translation is CASSSGTGSINQPQHF. The J gene is TRBJ1-5, the V gene TRBV27; 9 nucleotides agree with TRBD1. CDR1 is MNHEY, CDR2 SMNVEV, per germline (reference sequence). This CDR3 is 16 amino acids long. V was pared by 4 bases and J by 3 bases, with 7 bases of the junction left unmatched.

V usage is TRBV7-9 and J usage is TRBJ1-5; 8 positions match TRBD1. The length of the CDR3 is 15 residues. J gave up 4 bases and V 4 bases, and 6 bases lay outside the gene matches. The V gene's germline CDR1 is SEHNR and CDR2 FQNEAQ (reference sequence). This CDR3 is CASSSSGTGNQPQHF. The CDR3 bases are TGTGCCAGCAGCTCGAGTGGGACAGGAAATCAGCCCCAGCATTTT.

This chain connects TRBV9 to TRBJ1-1; D not certain. In germline, CDR1 is SGDLS, CDR2 YYNGEE. The CDR3 length is 15 residues. V lost 0 bases, J lost 4 bases, and 13 bases lay in between. The CDR3 coding sequence is TGTGCCAGCAGCGTAGAAGGGCTAGAGAGCACTGAAGCTTTCTTT. Protein sequence: CASSVEGLESTEAFF.

This clone was seen once. The genes are TRBV5-1 and TRBJ2-3; weak D call: TRBD1 (6 bases). Germline V gene data show CDR1 as SGHRS and CDR2 as YFSETQ. This CDR3 has 16 amino acids. Deletions cut 4 bases from V and 0 bases from J, with 15 bases between. CDR3 sequence: CASSAWTETSTDTQYF. The CDR3 DNA sequence: TGCGCCAGCAGCGCGTGGACAGAAACTAGCACAGATACGCAGTATTTT. Complete variable domain (other parts from reference TRBV5-1 and TRBJ2-3): KAGVTQTPRYLIKTRGQQVTLSCSPISGHRSVSWYQQTPGQGLQFLFEYFSETQRNKGNFPGRFSGRQFSNSRSEMNVSTLELGDSALYLCASSAWTETSTDTQYFGPGTRLTVL.

This clone has only a few counts. The rearrangement links TRBV5-1 to TRBJ1-2; weak D call: TRBD1 (6 bases). V lost 4 bases, J lost 6 bases, and 16 bases lay in between. CDR1 and CDR2 (germline): SGHRS, YFSETQ. There are 14 residues in the CDR3. CDR3 in amino acids: CASSHQAGADGYTF. For the CDR3, the DNA is TGCGCCAGCAGCCACCAGGCGGGGGCTGATGGCTACACCTTC.

This clone was seen just once. V usage is TRBV11-2 and J usage is TRBJ1-6, with 8 bases lining up with TRBD1. Germline CDR1 and CDR2: SGHAT and FQNNGV. There are 15 residues in the CDR3. V trimming: 5 bases; J trimming: 8 bases; junction bases outside the gene matches: 8. DNA of the CDR3: TGTGCCAGCAGCCTCTGGTCAGGGGGCGATTCACCCCTCCACTTT. It yields the protein CASSLWSGGDSPLHF.

The chain carries TRBV4-3 and TRBJ2-7; 10 nucleotides agree with TRBD2. CDR3 length: 16 amino acids. Germline V gives CDR1 LGHNA, CDR2 YSLEER. The trim removed 1 base at V and 4 bases at J, leaving 7 bases unmatched. The DNA for the CDR3 is TGCGCCAGCAGCCAAGGAGCCCTAGCGGGAGTTTACGAGCAGTACTTC. Encoded protein: CASSQGALAGVYEQYF.

The chain combines TRBV5-5 with TRBJ2-3; unclear D gene. Trimming left V 3 bases short and J 2 bases short, with 13 bases between. CDR1 is SGHKS and CDR2 is YYEKEE in the germline V gene (reference sequence). The CDR3 is 15 residues long. The CDR3, as DNA: TGTGCCAGCAGCTCGGGCATTTCCACCACAGATACGCAGTATTTT. Its translation is CASSSGISTTDTQYF. Based on the CDR3 plus reference TRBV5-5 and TRBJ2-3, the full variable domain is DAGVTQSPTHLIKTRGQQVTLRCSPISGHKSVSWYQQVLGQGPQFIFQYYEKEERGRGNFPDRFSARQFPNYSSELNVNALLLGDSALYLCASSSGISTTDTQYFGPGTRLTVL.

The chain carries TRBV4-1 and TRBJ1-5; D call uncertain. This CDR3 region has 15 residues. Trimming took off 4 bases at V and 4 bases at J, with 14 bases between the two ends. CDR1 and CDR2 (germline): MGHRA, YSYEKL. CDR3 nucleotide sequence: TGCGCCAGCAGCCTCTCCGTCGACGGTAATCAGCCCCAGCATTTT. It codes for CASSLSVDGNQPQHF.

The chain carries TRBV7-6 and TRBJ2-7; 8 nucleotides match TRBD1. The length of the CDR3 is 15 residues. V shed 5 bases and J 2 bases; nucleotides not matched to a gene: 8. CDR1 is SGHVS, CDR2 FNYEAQ, per germline. CDR3 in amino acids: CASSVDRGPPYEQYF. As DNA, the CDR3 is TGTGCCAGCAGCGTTGACAGGGGTCCACCCTACGAGCAGTACTTC.

V usage is TRBV7-2 and J usage is TRBJ2-1; TRBD2 matches at 12 bases. The CDR3 covers 19 residues. Germline CDR1 and CDR2: SGHTA and FQGNSA. The V segment lost 3 bases and the J segment 8 bases; nucleotides outside the gene matches: 17. DNA for the CDR3: TGTGCCAGCAGCTTTCCAGGGACTAGCGGGTCTATATTGTACGATGAGCAGTTCTTC. This translates into CASSFPGTSGSILYDEQFF.

The rearrangement joins TRBV6-5 to TRBJ2-2, with TRBD2 matching 10 bases. The germline CDR1 and CDR2 sequences are MNHEY and SVGAGI. The CDR3 consists of 13 residues. V was pared by 10 bases and J by 6 bases, with 5 bases of the junction left unmatched. The CDR3 bases are TGTGCCACCCGAAGCGGGGGGGCCGGGGAGCTGTTTTTT. Its protein product is CATRSGGAGELFF.

This chain uses TRBV28 with TRBJ2-7; 7 bases fit TRBD2. CDR1 is MDHEN and CDR2 is SYDVKM in the germline V gene. J lost 4 bases, V lost 2 bases, and 5 bases had no gene match. The CDR3 is 14 residues long. CDR3 bases: TGTGCCAGCAGTTTACGGGGAGGGCCTTACGAGCAGTACTTC. Translating it yields CASSLRGGPYEQYF.

The chain joins TRBV5-4 to TRBJ1-1, with D perhaps matching TRBD1 (5 bases). V lost 0 bases and J 0 bases, leaving 9 bases between the germline ends. The CDR3 spans 15 residues. Germline CDR1 SGHNT, CDR2 YYREEE (reference sequence). The CDR3 coding sequence is TGTGCCAGCAGCTTGGGCGACAGTTTGAACACTGAAGCTTTCTTT. This sequence encodes CASSLGDSLNTEAFF.

V and J are TRBV4-3 and TRBJ2-2; 10 bases align to TRBD2. The V and J ends lost 4 bases and 8 bases, in that order; junction bases with no gene match: 7. The CDR3 has 15 amino acids. The V gene's germline CDR1 is LGHNA and CDR2 YSLEER. CDR3 amino acids: CASSPSSGSSGELFF. The CDR3 DNA reads as TGCGCCAGCAGCCCCTCTAGCGGGAGTTCGGGGGAGCTGTTTTTT.